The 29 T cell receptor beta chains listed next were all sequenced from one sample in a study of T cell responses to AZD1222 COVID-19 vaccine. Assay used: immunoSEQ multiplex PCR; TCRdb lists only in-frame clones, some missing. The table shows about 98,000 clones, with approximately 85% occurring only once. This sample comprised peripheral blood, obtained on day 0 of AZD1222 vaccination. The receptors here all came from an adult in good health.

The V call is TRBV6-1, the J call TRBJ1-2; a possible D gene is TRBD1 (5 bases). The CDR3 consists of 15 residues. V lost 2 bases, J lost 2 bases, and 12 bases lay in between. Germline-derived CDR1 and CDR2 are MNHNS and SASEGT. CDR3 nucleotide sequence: TGTGCCAGCAGTGAATGGCAGGGACCCAACTATGGCTACACCTTC. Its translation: CASSEWQGPNYGYTF.

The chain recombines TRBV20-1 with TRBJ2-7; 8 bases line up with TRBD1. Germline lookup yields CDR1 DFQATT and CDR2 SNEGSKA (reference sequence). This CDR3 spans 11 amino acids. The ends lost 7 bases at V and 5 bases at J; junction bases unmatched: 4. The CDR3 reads CSGTGKNEQYF. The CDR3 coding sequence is TGCAGTGGGACAGGGAAGAACGAGCAGTACTTC.

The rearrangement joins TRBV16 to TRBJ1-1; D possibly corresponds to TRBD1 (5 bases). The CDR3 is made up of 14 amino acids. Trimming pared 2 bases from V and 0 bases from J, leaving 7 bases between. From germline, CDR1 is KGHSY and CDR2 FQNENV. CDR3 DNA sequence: TGTGCCAGCAGCCAAGACAGCATGAACACTGAAGCTTTCTTT. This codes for CASSQDSMNTEAFF.

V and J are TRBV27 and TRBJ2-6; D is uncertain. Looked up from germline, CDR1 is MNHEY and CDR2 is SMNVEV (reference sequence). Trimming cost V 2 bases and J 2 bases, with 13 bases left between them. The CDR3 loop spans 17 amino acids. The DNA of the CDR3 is TGTGCCAGCAGTTTAAGGGAATATCCCCCTGGGGCCAACGTCCTGACTTTC. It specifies CASSLREYPPGANVLTF. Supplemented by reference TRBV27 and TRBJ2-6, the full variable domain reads EAQVTQNPRYLITVTGKKLTVTCSQNMNHEYMSWYRQDPGLGLRQIYYSMNVEVTDKGDVPEGYKVSRKEKRNFPLILESPSPNQTSLYFCASSLREYPPGANVLTFGAGSRLTVL.

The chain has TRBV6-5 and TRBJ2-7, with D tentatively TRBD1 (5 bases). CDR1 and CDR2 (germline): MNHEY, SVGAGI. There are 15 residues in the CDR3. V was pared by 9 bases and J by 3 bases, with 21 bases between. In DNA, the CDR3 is TGTGCCAGTCTTCAAGGGGCAGCTGGAAACTACGAGCAGTACTTC. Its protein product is CASLQGAAGNYEQYF.

The CDR3 DNA follows: TGCGCCAGCAGCCTCGACAGGGGCCCCCGGTACTTC. It encodes CASSLDRGPRYF. The chain joins TRBV5-1 to TRBJ2-5; 8 positions match TRBD1. The CDR3 loop spans 12 amino acids. The V and J ends lost 4 bases and 13 bases, in that order; junction bases with no gene match: 9. The germline CDR1 and CDR2 sequences are SGHRS and YFSETQ. Complete variable domain (other parts from reference TRBV5-1 and TRBJ2-5): KAGVTQTPRYLIKTRGQQVTLSCSPISGHRSVSWYQQTPGQGLQFLFEYFSETQRNKGNFPGRFSGRQFSNSRSEMNVSTLELGDSALYLCASSLDRGPRYFGPGTRLLVL.

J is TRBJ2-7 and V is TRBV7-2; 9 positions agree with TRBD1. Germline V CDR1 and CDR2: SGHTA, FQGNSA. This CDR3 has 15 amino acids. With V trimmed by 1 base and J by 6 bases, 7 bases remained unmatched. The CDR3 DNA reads TGTGCCAGCAGCTTAGGTGGGGACAGGGAATCCGAGCAGTACTTC. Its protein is CASSLGGDRESEQYF.

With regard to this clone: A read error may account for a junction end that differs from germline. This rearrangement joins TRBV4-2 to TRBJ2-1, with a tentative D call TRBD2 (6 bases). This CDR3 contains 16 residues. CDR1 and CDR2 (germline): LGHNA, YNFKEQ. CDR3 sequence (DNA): TGTGCCAGCAACCAAGATCTAGCGAACCCCTACAATGAGCAGTTCTTC. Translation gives CASNQDLANPYNEQFF.

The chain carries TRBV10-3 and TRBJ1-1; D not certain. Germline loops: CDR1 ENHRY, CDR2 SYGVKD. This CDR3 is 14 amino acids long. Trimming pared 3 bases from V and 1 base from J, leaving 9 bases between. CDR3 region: CAISDGRGNTEAFF. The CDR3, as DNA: TGTGCCATCAGTGACGGCCGAGGGAACACTGAAGCTTTCTTT.

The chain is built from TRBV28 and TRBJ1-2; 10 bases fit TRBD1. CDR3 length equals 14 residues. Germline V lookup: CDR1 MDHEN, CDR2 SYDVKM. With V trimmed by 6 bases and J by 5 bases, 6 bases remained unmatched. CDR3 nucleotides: TGTGCCAGCAGGCGGACAGGGGGGAATTATGGCTACACCTTC. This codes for CASRRTGGNYGYTF.

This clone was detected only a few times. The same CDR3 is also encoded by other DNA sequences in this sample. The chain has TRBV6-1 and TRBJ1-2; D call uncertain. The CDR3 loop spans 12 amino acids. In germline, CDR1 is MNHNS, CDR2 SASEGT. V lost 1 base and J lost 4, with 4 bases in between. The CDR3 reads CASSEEVYGYTF. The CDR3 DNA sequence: TGTGCCAGCAGTGAAGAGGTCTATGGCTACACCTTC.

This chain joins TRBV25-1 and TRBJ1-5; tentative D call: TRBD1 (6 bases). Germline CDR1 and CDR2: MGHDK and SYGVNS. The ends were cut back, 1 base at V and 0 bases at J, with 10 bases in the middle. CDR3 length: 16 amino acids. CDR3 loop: CASSESPDSSNQPQHF. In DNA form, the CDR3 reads TGTGCCAGCAGTGAATCCCCGGACAGTAGCAATCAGCCCCAGCATTTT.

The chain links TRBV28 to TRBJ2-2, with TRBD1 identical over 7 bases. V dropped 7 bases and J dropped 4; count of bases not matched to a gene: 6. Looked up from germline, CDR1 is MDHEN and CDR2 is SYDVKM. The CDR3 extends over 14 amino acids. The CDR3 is CASTRAGGTGELFF. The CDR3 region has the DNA TGTGCCAGCACAAGGGCAGGGGGCACCGGGGAGCTGTTTTTT.

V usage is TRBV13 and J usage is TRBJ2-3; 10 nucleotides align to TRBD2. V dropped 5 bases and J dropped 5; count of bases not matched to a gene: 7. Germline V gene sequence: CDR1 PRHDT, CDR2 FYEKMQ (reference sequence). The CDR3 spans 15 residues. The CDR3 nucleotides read TGTGCCAGCAGCGCAACTAGCGGGATAGGAGATACGCAGTATTTT. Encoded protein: CASSATSGIGDTQYF.

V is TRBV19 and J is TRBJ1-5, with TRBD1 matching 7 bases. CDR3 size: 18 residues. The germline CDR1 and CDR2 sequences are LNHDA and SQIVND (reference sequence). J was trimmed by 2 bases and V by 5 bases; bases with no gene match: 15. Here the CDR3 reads CASSDSWVPRGGNQPQHF. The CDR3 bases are TGTGCCAGTAGTGATTCGTGGGTCCCCAGGGGGGGCAATCAGCCCCAGCATTTT. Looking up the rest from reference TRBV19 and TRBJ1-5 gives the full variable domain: DGGITQSPKYLFRKEGQNVTLSCEQNLNHDAMYWYRQDPGQGLRLIYYSQIVNDFQKGDIAEGYSVSREKKESFPLTVTSAQKNPTAFYLCASSDSWVPRGGNQPQHFGDGTRLSIL.

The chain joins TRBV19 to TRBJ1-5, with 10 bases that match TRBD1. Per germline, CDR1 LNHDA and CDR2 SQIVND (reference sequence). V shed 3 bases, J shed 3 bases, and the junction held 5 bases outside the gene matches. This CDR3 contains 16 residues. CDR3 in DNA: TGTGCCAGTAGTATTGGAGACAGGGGGCTCAATCAGCCCCAGCATTTT. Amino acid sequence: CASSIGDRGLNQPQHF.

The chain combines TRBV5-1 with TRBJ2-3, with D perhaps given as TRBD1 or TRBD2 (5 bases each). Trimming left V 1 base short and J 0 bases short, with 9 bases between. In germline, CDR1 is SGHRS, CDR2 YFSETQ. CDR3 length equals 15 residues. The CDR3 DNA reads TGCGCCAGCAGCTTGAGGGGACCTAGCACAGATACGCAGTATTTT. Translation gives CASSLRGPSTDTQYF. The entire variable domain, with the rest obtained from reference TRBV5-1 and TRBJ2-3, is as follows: KAGVTQTPRYLIKTRGQQVTLSCSPISGHRSVSWYQQTPGQGLQFLFEYFSETQRNKGNFPGRFSGRQFSNSRSEMNVSTLELGDSALYLCASSLRGPSTDTQYFGPGTRLTVL.

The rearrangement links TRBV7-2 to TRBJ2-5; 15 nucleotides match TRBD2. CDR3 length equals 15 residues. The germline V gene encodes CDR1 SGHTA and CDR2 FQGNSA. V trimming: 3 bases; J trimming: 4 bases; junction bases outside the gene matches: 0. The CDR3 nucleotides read TGTGCCAGCAGCTTGGGACTAGCGGGAGGAGAGACCCAGTACTTC. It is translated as CASSLGLAGGETQYF.

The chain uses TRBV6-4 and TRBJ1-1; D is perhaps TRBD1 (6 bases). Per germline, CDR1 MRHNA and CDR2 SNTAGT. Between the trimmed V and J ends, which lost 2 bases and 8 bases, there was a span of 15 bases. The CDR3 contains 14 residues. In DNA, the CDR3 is TGTGCCAGCAGTGACCACAGTGGGACAACCGAAGCTTTCTTT. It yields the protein CASSDHSGTTEAFF.

The DNA for the CDR3 is TGTGCCAGCAGTGAACTTCCAGGCTCGAACACTGAAGCTTTCTTT. Its protein is CASSELPGSNTEAFF. The chain is built from TRBV2 and TRBJ1-1; D is uncertain. Germline assignment: CDR1 SNHLY and CDR2 FYNNEI. CDR3 length: 15 amino acids. V lost 2 bases and J lost 1, with 11 bases in between.

The CDR3 nucleotides are TGTGCCAGCAGTTACAGCCTAGCGGGAGGGGTTGAGCAGTTCTTC. Translated, it gives CASSYSLAGGVEQFF. This chain links TRBV6-2 or TRBV6-3 with TRBJ2-1; 12 bases are a match to TRBD2. The CDR3 totals 15 residues. Germline CDR1 MNHEY, CDR2 SVGEGT. V trimming: 2 bases; J trimming: 9 bases; junction bases outside the gene matches: 5.

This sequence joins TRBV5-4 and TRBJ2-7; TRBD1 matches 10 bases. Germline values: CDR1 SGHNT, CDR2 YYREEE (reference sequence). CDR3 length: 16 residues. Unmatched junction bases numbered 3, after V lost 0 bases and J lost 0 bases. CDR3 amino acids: CASSLGQGASSYEQYF. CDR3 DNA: TGTGCCAGCAGCTTGGGACAGGGGGCTAGCTCCTACGAGCAGTACTTC.

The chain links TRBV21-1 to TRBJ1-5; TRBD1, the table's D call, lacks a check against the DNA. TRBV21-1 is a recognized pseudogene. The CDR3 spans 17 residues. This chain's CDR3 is CASSISEDTYSNQPQHF. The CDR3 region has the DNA TGTGCCAGCAGCATTTCCGAAGACACCTATAGCAATCAGCCCCAGCATTTT.

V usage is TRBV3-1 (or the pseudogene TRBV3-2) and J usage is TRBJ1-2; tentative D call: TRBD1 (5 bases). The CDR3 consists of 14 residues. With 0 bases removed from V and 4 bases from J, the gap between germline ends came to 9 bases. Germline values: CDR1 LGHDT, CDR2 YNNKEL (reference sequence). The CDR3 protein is CASSQDTGRYGYTF. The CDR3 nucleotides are TGTGCCAGCAGCCAAGATACAGGACGCTATGGCTACACCTTC.

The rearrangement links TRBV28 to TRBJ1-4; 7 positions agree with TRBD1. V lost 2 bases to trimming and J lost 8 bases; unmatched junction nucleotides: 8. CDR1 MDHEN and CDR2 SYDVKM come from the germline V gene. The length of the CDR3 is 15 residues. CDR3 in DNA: TGTGCCAGCAGTTTACACAGACAGGGCAAAGAAAAACTGTTTTTT. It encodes CASSLHRQGKEKLFF. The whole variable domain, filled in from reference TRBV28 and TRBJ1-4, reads DVKVTQSSRYLVKRTGEKVFLECVQDMDHENMFWYRQDPGLGLRLIYFSYDVKMKEKGDIPEGYSVSREKKERFSLILESASTNQTSMYLCASSLHRQGKEKLFFGSGTQLSVL.

The CDR3 nucleotides read TGCGCCAGCAGCTTGGGACTAGCGGACACAGATACGCAGTATTTT. It codes for CASSLGLADTDTQYF. The genes are TRBV5-1 and TRBJ2-3; 9 positions agree with TRBD2. Germline-derived CDR1 and CDR2 are SGHRS and YFSETQ. V was clipped by 0 bases and J by 2 bases; unmatched bases: 1. CDR3 size: 15 residues.

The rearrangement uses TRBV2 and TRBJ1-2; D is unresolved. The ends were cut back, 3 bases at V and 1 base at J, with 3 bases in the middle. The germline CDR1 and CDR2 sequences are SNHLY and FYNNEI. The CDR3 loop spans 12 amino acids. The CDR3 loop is CASSEINYGYTF. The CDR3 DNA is TGTGCCAGCAGTGAGATTAACTATGGCTACACCTTC. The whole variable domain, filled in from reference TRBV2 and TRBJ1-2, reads EPEVTQTPSHQVTQMGQEVILRCVPISNHLYFYWYRQILGQKVEFLVSFYNNEISEKSEIFDDQFSVERPDGSNFTLKIRSTKLEDSAMYFCASSEINYGYTFGSGTRLTVV.

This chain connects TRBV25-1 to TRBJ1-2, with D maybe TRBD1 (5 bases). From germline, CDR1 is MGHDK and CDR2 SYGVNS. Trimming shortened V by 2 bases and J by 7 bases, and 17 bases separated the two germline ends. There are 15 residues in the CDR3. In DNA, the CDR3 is TGTGCCAGCAGTGAAAATGGCAGGGCAGAAGGTGGCTACACCTTC. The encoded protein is CASSENGRAEGGYTF.

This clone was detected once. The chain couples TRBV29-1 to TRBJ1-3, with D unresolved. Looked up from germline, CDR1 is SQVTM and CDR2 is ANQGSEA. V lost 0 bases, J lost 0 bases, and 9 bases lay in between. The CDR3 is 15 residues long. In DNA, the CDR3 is TGCAGCGTTGAAGATCAGGACCGCTCTGGAAACACCATATATTTT. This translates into CSVEDQDRSGNTIYF.